The 14 T cell receptor beta chains below were found in one sample sequenced in a study of blood T cells in healthy people across ages. Primed by a sample-barcoded 5' primer and a J-beta primer mix, a second PCR proceeded for roughly 6 to 12 cycles. TCRdb redid the calling of the 5' RACE reads with MiXCR, one entry per CDR3 protein. The sample has fewer than 950,000 distinct CDR3 sequences, roughly 40% seen once. The sequenced material came from blood. The receptors shown here come from a man younger than 35 in good health.

Concerning this clonotype: One base away lies a much larger clone, so this may be a sequencing read error. The V call is TRBV6-1, the J call TRBJ2-3, with D tentatively TRBD1 (5 bases). This CDR3 spans 13 amino acids. Germline CDR1 reads MNHNS; CDR2 reads SASEGT. V was pared by 3 bases and J by 2 bases, with 6 bases between. The CDR3 nucleotides are TGTGCCAGCAGTGACAGGGTCACAGATACGCAGTATTTT. Translated, it gives CASSDRVTDTQYF.

V gene TRBV7-2 combines with J gene TRBJ2-7, with D possibly being TRBD1 (5 bases). Looked up from germline, CDR1 is SGHTA and CDR2 is FQGNSA. With 4 bases removed from V and 5 bases from J, the gap between germline ends came to 27 bases. The CDR3 has 18 amino acids. The CDR3 coding sequence is TGTGCCAGCAGCTCAATATTCACAGGTTTGGTGACTTCCGACGAGCAGTACTTC. Residues: CASSSIFTGLVTSDEQYF. Full variable domain (rest looked up from reference TRBV7-2 and TRBJ2-7): GAGVSQSPSNKVTEKGKDVELRCDPISGHTALYWYRQSLGQGLEFLIYFQGNSAPDKSGLPSDRFSAERTGGSVSTLTIQRTQQEDSAVYLCASSSIFTGLVTSDEQYFGPGTRLTVT.

The CDR3 spells CSARFASGGSTDTQYF. The CDR3 DNA sequence: TGCAGTGCTAGGTTTGCTAGCGGGGGGAGCACAGATACGCAGTATTTT. The chain combines TRBV20-1 with TRBJ2-3; 11 bases are a match to TRBD2. This CDR3 region has 16 residues. V lost 3 bases, J lost 0 bases, and 5 bases stayed unmatched. Germline assignment: CDR1 DFQATT and CDR2 SNEGSKA (reference sequence).

In this sample, this clonotype turned up once. This could be a read error, since a much larger clone is one nucleotide away. The chain recombines TRBV12-3 or TRBV12-4 with TRBJ2-1, with 8 bases identical to TRBD1. The CDR3 runs to 13 residues. Losses at the gene ends were 4 bases for V and 13 bases for J; bases not matched to a gene: 9. The CDR3: CASSSTGVETQFF. The CDR3 region has the DNA TGTGCCAGCAGTTCGACAGGGGTGGAGACCCAGTTCTTC.

This clonotype has more than one count but fewer than ten. The V and J genes are TRBV6-4 and TRBJ2-7; maybe TRBD1 (5 bases). The ends were cut back, 2 bases at V and 1 base at J, with 18 bases in the middle. This CDR3 comprises 17 residues. The germline V gene has CDR1 MRHNA and CDR2 SNTAGT. The CDR3 sequence: CASSDPGPTDHSYEQYF. The CDR3 bases are TGTGCCAGCAGTGACCCTGGACCGACAGACCATTCCTACGAGCAGTACTTC.

The rearrangement uses TRBV11-2 and TRBJ2-5, with 7 bases matching TRBD2. CDR1 is SGHAT and CDR2 is FQNNGV in the germline V gene. V shed 6 bases and J 2 bases; nucleotides not matched to a gene: 6. This CDR3 contains 14 residues. CDR3 coding DNA: TGTGCCAGCAGGGTTGCAGCGGGACAAGAGACCCAGTACTTC. Translation: CASRVAAGQETQYF. The full variable domain, completed using reference TRBV11-2 and TRBJ2-5, is EAGVAQSPRYKIIEKRQSVAFWCNPISGHATLYWYQQILGQGPKLLIQFQNNGVVDDSQLPKDRFSAERLKGVDSTLKIQPAKLEDSAVYLCASRVAAGQETQYFGPGTRLLVL.

The chain employs TRBV20-1 and TRBJ2-7; 11 bases line up with TRBD2. The J call may be incorrect, as the DNA end agrees better with TRBJ2-5. Looked up from germline, CDR1 is DFQATT and CDR2 is SNEGSKA (reference sequence). The CDR3 covers 16 residues. The CDR3 here is CSAKKGLAVDSGTQYF. The CDR3 bases are TGCAGTGCTAAGAAGGGACTAGCGGTGGATTCGGGGACCCAGTACTTC.

This clonotype occurred many times. The J gene is TRBJ2-5, the V gene TRBV20-1, with D unresolved. Germline V gene sequence: CDR1 DFQATT, CDR2 SNEGSKA (reference sequence). Trimming removed 1 base from V and 4 bases from J, with 1 base in between. CDR3 length equals 10 residues. Here the CDR3 reads CSARGETQYF. The CDR3, as DNA: TGCAGTGCTAGAGGAGAGACCCAGTACTTC.

This clonotype has a handful of counts. The chain couples TRBV28 to TRBJ1-1; D is ambiguous. The V gene lost 4 bases and the J gene lost 7 bases, with 13 bases spanning the gap. This CDR3 comprises 13 residues. Germline CDR1 is MDHEN and CDR2 is SYDVKM. This CDR3 reads CASSSTPGREAFF. As DNA, the CDR3 is TGTGCCAGCAGTTCTACACCGGGCCGTGAAGCTTTCTTT. Full variable domain (remainder filled in from reference TRBV28 and TRBJ1-1): DVKVTQSSRYLVKRTGEKVFLECVQDMDHENMFWYRQDPGLGLRLIYFSYDVKMKEKGDIPEGYSVSREKKERFSLILESASTNQTSMYLCASSSTPGREAFFGQGTRLTVV.

The chain employs TRBV20-1 and TRBJ1-1; 9 nucleotides align to TRBD1. Germline CDR1 DFQATT, CDR2 SNEGSKA (reference sequence). V gave up 5 bases and J gave up 3 bases; unmatched junction bases: 7. This CDR3 has 14 amino acids. The CDR3 coding sequence is TGCAGTGCTCCAACAGGGGGCCGGGACACTGAAGCTTTCTTT. Residues: CSAPTGGRDTEAFF.

The chain is built from TRBV27 and TRBJ1-1, with 9 bases fitting TRBD1. The V segment lost 6 bases and the J segment 0 bases; nucleotides outside the gene matches: 11. Per germline, CDR1 MNHEY and CDR2 SMNVEV (reference sequence). The CDR3 has 17 amino acids. CDR3 sequence: CASSEGQGREMNTEAFF. The CDR3 coding sequence is TGTGCCAGCAGCGAGGGACAGGGAAGAGAGATGAACACTGAAGCTTTCTTT.

The CDR3 is CASSLDTRPYGYTF. In DNA form, the CDR3 reads TGTGCCAGCAGCTTAGATACCAGGCCCTATGGCTACACCTTC. The rearrangement joins TRBV7-2 to TRBJ1-2; D gene unclear. Germline CDR1 reads SGHTA; CDR2 reads FQGNSA. Between the trimmed V and J ends, which lost 1 base and 4 bases, there was a span of 10 bases. The CDR3 is made up of 14 amino acids. The full variable domain, rest sourced from reference TRBV7-2 and TRBJ1-2, is GAGVSQSPSNKVTEKGKDVELRCDPISGHTALYWYRQSLGQGLEFLIYFQGNSAPDKSGLPSDRFSAERTGGSVSTLTIQRTQQEDSAVYLCASSLDTRPYGYTFGSGTRLTVV.

The gene calls are TRBV20-1 and TRBJ1-5; TRBD1 matches 11 bases. This CDR3 has 15 residues. The trim removed 7 bases at V and 2 bases at J, leaving 7 bases unmatched. CDR1 and CDR2 from the germline V gene are DFQATT and SNEGSKA (reference sequence). CDR3 in DNA: TGCAGTGTTTTAGGACAGGGGGCGGGCAATCAGCCCCAGCATTTT. It translates to CSVLGQGAGNQPQHF.

This clonotype appeared a few times. The chain employs TRBV12-3 or TRBV12-4 and TRBJ1-1; 10 nucleotides align to TRBD1. This CDR3 spans 17 amino acids. The ends lost 3 bases at V and 6 bases at J; junction bases unmatched: 13. CDR3 region: CASSLLGTGVTRPEAFF. CDR3 DNA: TGTGCCAGCAGTTTGCTTGGGACAGGGGTAACGCGGCCTGAAGCTTTCTTT.